These 29 T cell receptor beta chains were sequenced from one sample in a study of radiotherapy plus CTLA-4 blockade in lung cancer. TCRdb's copy holds only in-frame clones and misses some; the assay was immunoSEQ multiplex PCR. The table includes 90,000 to 100,000 clones, roughly 74% detected once. The sequencing used peripheral blood, collected from a patient treated with radiotherapy plus ipilimumab. These receptors were collected from a human donor with non-small cell lung cancer who had a partial response to radiotherapy plus ipilimumab. Some clones in this sample may be carry-over from other donors' samples.

The J gene is TRBJ2-1, the V gene TRBV5-1, with 8 bases identical to TRBD1. The CDR3 covers 14 residues. V trimming: 4 bases; J trimming: 5 bases; junction bases outside the gene matches: 5. Germline CDR1 reads SGHRS; CDR2 reads YFSETQ. The CDR3 reads CASSRGQANNEQFF. In DNA, the CDR3 is TGCGCCAGCAGCAGGGGACAGGCTAACAATGAGCAGTTCTTC.

The chain uses TRBV11-2 and TRBJ1-1; possible D gene TRBD1, 6 bases. Germline lookup yields CDR1 SGHAT and CDR2 FQNNGV. CDR3 length: 17 residues. The germline V and J ends were trimmed by 0 bases and 0 bases, with 14 bases remaining between them. The CDR3 spells CASSLDGGGGLNTEAFF. The CDR3 DNA sequence: TGTGCCAGCAGCTTAGATGGGGGAGGGGGGTTGAACACTGAAGCTTTCTTT.

V is TRBV5-4 and J is TRBJ2-1, with D maybe TRBD2 (7 bases). The length of the CDR3 is 18 residues. V was pared by 4 bases and J by 7 bases, with 27 bases between. From germline, CDR1 is SGHNT and CDR2 YYREEE (reference sequence). The CDR3 loop reads CASSRSPPGRGAWNEQFF. CDR3 sequence (DNA): TGTGCCAGCAGCCGCTCGCCGCCCGGACGGGGGGCTTGGAATGAGCAGTTCTTC.

The chain uses TRBV5-8 and TRBJ2-7, with D tentatively TRBD1 (6 bases). The CDR3 totals 13 residues. The V gene's germline CDR1 is SGHTS and CDR2 YDEGEE. Trimming took 0 bases from V and 6 from J, leaving 10 bases between them. The CDR3 loop reads CASSLGDRREQYF. The DNA of the CDR3 is TGTGCCAGCAGCTTGGGCGACAGGCGCGAGCAGTACTTC.

The chain recombines TRBV4-2 with TRBJ2-5; TRBD2 agrees at 8 bases. The germline V gene encodes CDR1 LGHNA and CDR2 YNFKEQ. This CDR3 spans 16 amino acids. V gave up 0 bases and J gave up 3 bases; unmatched junction bases: 6. The CDR3 region is CASSQDLGTRKETQYF. The CDR3 coding sequence is TGTGCCAGCAGCCAAGATCTCGGGACTAGAAAAGAGACCCAGTACTTC.

V gene TRBV9 combines with J gene TRBJ1-2, with D uncertain. The CDR3 runs to 14 residues. V was trimmed by 4 bases and J by 4 bases, leaving 14 bases between them. The germline V gene has CDR1 SGDLS and CDR2 YYNGEE. In DNA form, the CDR3 reads TGTGCCAGCAGCCCGTCACTGATTTCCTATGGCTACACCTTC. Protein sequence: CASSPSLISYGYTF.

This clone was recorded only once. The chain couples TRBV19 to TRBJ2-7; perhaps TRBD2 as D (6 bases). The V and J ends lost 5 bases and 5 bases respectively, with 13 bases between them. CDR1 is LNHDA and CDR2 is SQIVND in the germline V gene (reference sequence). The CDR3 totals 13 residues. Written as DNA, the CDR3 is TGTGCCAGTAGTGCGGGGCCGCTCCACGAGCAGTACTTC. It codes for CASSAGPLHEQYF.

The chain uses TRBV2 and TRBJ1-5, with 7 bases identical to TRBD1. This CDR3 spans 18 amino acids. Germline loops: CDR1 SNHLY, CDR2 FYNNEI. The V gene end was trimmed by 6 bases and the J gene end by 0 bases; junction bases not matched to a gene: 14. The CDR3 reads CASRSLRDSSYSNQPQHF. Here the CDR3 DNA reads TGTGCCAGCAGATCCCTCCGGGACAGCTCTTATAGCAATCAGCCCCAGCATTTT.

The chain recombines TRBV5-1 with TRBJ1-4; 7 bases are shared with TRBD1. CDR3 size: 15 residues. Germline values: CDR1 SGHRS, CDR2 YFSETQ. The V and J ends lost 2 bases and 6 bases, in that order; junction bases with no gene match: 7. The CDR3 here is CASSLGGGLDEKLFF. The CDR3 region has the DNA TGCGCCAGCAGCTTAGGAGGGGGCCTGGATGAAAAACTGTTTTTT.

This clone appeared a few times. The V call is TRBV5-8, the J call TRBJ1-5, with D uncertain. The CDR3 is 15 amino acids. V was pared by 0 bases and J by 0 bases, with 7 bases between. Germline-derived CDR1 and CDR2 are SGHTS and YDEGEE. The CDR3 DNA reads as TGTGCCAGCAGCTTGGGACGGGATAGCAATCAGCCCCAGCATTTT. This gives the protein CASSLGRDSNQPQHF. The variable domain in full, with the rest retrieved from reference TRBV5-8 and TRBJ1-5, is EAGVTQSPTHLIKTRGQQATLRCSPISGHTSVYWYQQALGLGLQFLLWYDEGEERNRGNFPPRFSGRQFPNYSSELNVNALELEDSALYLCASSLGRDSNQPQHFGDGTRLSIL.

The CDR3 protein is CASSLTGLVVDTQYF. CDR3 in DNA: TGTGCCAGCAGCTTAACGGGACTAGTCGTGGATACGCAGTATTTT. J is TRBJ2-3 and V is TRBV7-3; 8 bases agree with TRBD2. The CDR3 is made up of 15 amino acids. The V gene's germline CDR1 is SGHTA and CDR2 FQGTGA. V trimming: 0 bases; J trimming: 6 bases; junction bases outside the gene matches: 5.

CDR3 region: CASSATGGIGELFF. The DNA for the CDR3 is TGTGCCAGTAGTGCAACAGGGGGAATCGGGGAGCTGTTTTTT. The genes are TRBV19 and TRBJ2-2; 8 nucleotides line up with TRBD1. This CDR3 spans 14 amino acids. Germline trimming cut 5 bases from V and 7 bases from J; bases unmatched to any gene: 6. CDR1 and CDR2 (germline): LNHDA, SQIVND (reference sequence).

The J gene is TRBJ2-7, the V gene TRBV27; TRBD1 matches at 7 bases. V dropped 2 bases and J dropped 5; count of bases not matched to a gene: 6. The V gene's germline CDR1 is MNHEY and CDR2 SMNVEV (reference sequence). The CDR3 is 14 residues long. CDR3 nucleotides: TGTGCCAGCAGTTTAAGGGGGCGCATCCACGAGCAGTACTTC. Residues: CASSLRGRIHEQYF.

This clone has only one observation. The chain links TRBV7-6 to TRBJ2-1; the D gene is possibly TRBD2 (5 bases). Trimming stripped 5 bases from V and 8 bases from J, with 19 bases between. CDR3 length: 15 amino acids. Germline V gene lookup returns CDR1 SGHVS and CDR2 FNYEAQ. The CDR3 region is CASSRQPSGKHEQFF. CDR3 DNA: TGTGCCAGCAGCCGCCAACCCTCGGGAAAACATGAGCAGTTCTTC. Variable domain in full (rest from reference TRBV7-6 and TRBJ2-1): GAGVSQSPRYKVTKRGQDVALRCDPISGHVSLYWYRQALGQGPEFLTYFNYEAQQDKSGLPNDRFSAERPEGSISTLTIQRTEQRDSAMYRCASSRQPSGKHEQFFGPGTRLTVL.

The rearrangement joins TRBV7-8 to TRBJ2-3; tentative D call: TRBD2 (5 bases). Germline lookup yields CDR1 SGHVS and CDR2 FQNEAQ. This CDR3 region has 18 residues. Trimming removed 2 bases from V and 0 bases from J, with 18 bases in between. CDR3 amino acids: CASSLRRSGEGSTDTQYF. CDR3 DNA sequence: TGTGCCAGCAGCTTACGCCGAAGCGGAGAGGGCAGCACAGATACGCAGTATTTT.

This chain links TRBV27 with TRBJ2-1; D unclear. CDR3 length equals 14 residues. Germline V CDR1 and CDR2: MNHEY, SMNVEV (reference sequence). Trimming removed 5 bases at V and 4 bases at J, with 12 bases between. The CDR3 is CASSPYVGYNEQFF. The CDR3 bases are TGTGCCAGCAGTCCCTATGTCGGGTACAATGAGCAGTTCTTC.

The chain links TRBV4-1 to TRBJ2-3, with TRBD2 as a possible D gene (5 bases). V was clipped by 0 bases and J by 4 bases, with 14 bases between them. CDR1 and CDR2 (germline): MGHRA, YSYEKL. CDR3 length: 16 amino acids. The CDR3 sequence is CASSQDDYIKSDTQYF. The CDR3 bases are TGCGCCAGCAGCCAAGATGACTACATAAAATCAGATACGCAGTATTTT.

The chain couples TRBV7-2 to TRBJ1-6; D is ambiguous. CDR1 is SGHTA and CDR2 is FQGNSA in the germline V gene. The V end lost 3 bases, the J end lost 9 bases, and 15 bases lay between the germline ends. The CDR3 spans 15 residues. CDR3 in amino acids: CASSFPGSPSSPLHF. DNA for the CDR3: TGTGCCAGCAGCTTCCCAGGTTCCCCTTCTTCACCCCTCCACTTT.

The CDR3 nucleotides are TGTGCCAGCAGTACTCAGGGGGCGCCGGGAAACACCATATATTTT. Its protein is CASSTQGAPGNTIYF. The chain has TRBV9 and TRBJ1-3, with 8 bases identical to TRBD1. This CDR3 has 15 amino acids. The germline CDR1 and CDR2 sequences are SGDLS and YYNGEE. Losses at the gene ends were 5 bases for V and 4 bases for J; bases not matched to a gene: 8.

The chain recombines TRBV10-2 with TRBJ2-5; possible D gene TRBD2, 6 bases. The J call is doubtful: the DNA matches TRBJ2-7 better. CDR1 WSHSY and CDR2 SAAADI come from the germline V gene. CDR3 length: 14 amino acids. The DNA for the CDR3 is TGCGCCAGCAGCCACACCGGGACTTCCTACGAGCAGTACTTC. Translation: CASSHTGTSYEQYF.

The genes are TRBV2 and TRBJ2-3, with TRBD2 matching over 10 bases. Unmatched junction bases numbered 5, after V lost 7 bases and J lost 1 base. The CDR3 runs 15 residues. Germline CDR1 reads SNHLY; CDR2 reads FYNNEI. The CDR3 region has the DNA TGTGCCAGCAATGAGCGGGGGGGCCGCACAGATACGCAGTATTTT. It translates to CASNERGGRTDTQYF.

This chain connects TRBV6-5 to TRBJ2-7, with a tentative D call TRBD1 (6 bases). The CDR3 covers 15 residues. The germline V gene encodes CDR1 MNHEY and CDR2 SVGAGI. The V end was cut by 2 bases, the J end by 1 base, with 12 bases between. The CDR3 sequence is CASSYMSGASYEQYF. The CDR3, as DNA: TGTGCCAGCAGTTACATGTCAGGGGCGTCCTACGAGCAGTACTTC.

The chain is built from TRBV7-7 and TRBJ2-5; tentative D call: TRBD1 (6 bases). V lost 5 bases to trimming and J lost 1 base, with 14 bases between them. The germline V gene has CDR1 SSHAT and CDR2 FNYEAQ (reference sequence). The CDR3 contains 15 residues. CDR3 sequence (DNA): TGTGCCAGCAGCGTAACCCGACAGGCCCAAGAGACCCAGTACTTC. Translating it yields CASSVTRQAQETQYF.

This clone has a handful of counts. The chain couples TRBV7-6 to TRBJ1-1; no clear D gene. The CDR3 is 13 residues long. Trimming shortened V by 8 bases and J by 6 bases, and 16 bases separated the two germline ends. Germline V gene data show CDR1 as SGHVS and CDR2 as FNYEAQ. The CDR3 protein is CASGSSGIAEAFF. The CDR3 DNA reads TGTGCCAGCGGCAGTTCGGGGATCGCTGAAGCTTTCTTT.

About this clone itself: This specimen includes other DNA sequences encoding the same CDR3. V is TRBV9 and J is TRBJ1-1; D is unclear. The V gene's germline CDR1 is SGDLS and CDR2 YYNGEE. This CDR3 is 15 amino acids long. With 0 bases removed from V and 4 bases from J, the gap between germline ends came to 13 bases. CDR3 in DNA: TGTGCCAGCAGCGTAGCAGTGCAAGGGAGCACTGAAGCTTTCTTT. Amino acids: CASSVAVQGSTEAFF.

The V gene is TRBV5-4, the J gene TRBJ1-3, with D possibly being TRBD1 (5 bases). Trimming pared 2 bases from V and 0 bases from J, leaving 12 bases between. The CDR3 loop spans 16 amino acids. CDR1 SGHNT and CDR2 YYREEE come from the germline V gene (reference sequence). Here the CDR3 DNA reads TGTGCCAGCAGCTTCCCGGCCGGGGGCTCTGGAAACACCATATATTTT. This gives the protein CASSFPAGGSGNTIYF.

This chain uses TRBV7-3 with TRBJ2-3, with 9 bases identical to TRBD2. Trimming at V came to 5 bases and at J to 7 bases, leaving 13 bases not matched to a gene. Germline V gene lookup returns CDR1 SGHTA and CDR2 FQGTGA. There are 16 residues in the CDR3. The CDR3 loop reads CASSPPSGAGSNTQYF. The CDR3 coding sequence is TGTGCCAGCAGCCCACCTAGCGGGGCAGGTTCGAATACGCAGTATTTT.

The genes are TRBV2 and TRBJ1-5; D not resolved. Looked up from germline, CDR1 is SNHLY and CDR2 is FYNNEI. The V end lost 4 bases, the J end lost 4 bases, and 8 bases lay between the germline ends. This CDR3 comprises 13 residues. The CDR3 loop reads CASSGRENQPQHF. In DNA, the CDR3 is TGTGCCAGCAGTGGGCGGGAGAATCAGCCCCAGCATTTT.

CDR3 DNA sequence: TGTGCCAGCAGAAAGACTAGCGGTTCTTCTCATTCCTACGAGCAGTACTTC. This gives the protein CASRKTSGSSHSYEQYF. The chain links TRBV7-9 to TRBJ2-7, with 9 positions matching TRBD2. Germline assignment: CDR1 SEHNR and CDR2 FQNEAQ (reference sequence). The length of the CDR3 is 17 residues. J was trimmed by 1 base and V by 6 bases; bases with no gene match: 13.